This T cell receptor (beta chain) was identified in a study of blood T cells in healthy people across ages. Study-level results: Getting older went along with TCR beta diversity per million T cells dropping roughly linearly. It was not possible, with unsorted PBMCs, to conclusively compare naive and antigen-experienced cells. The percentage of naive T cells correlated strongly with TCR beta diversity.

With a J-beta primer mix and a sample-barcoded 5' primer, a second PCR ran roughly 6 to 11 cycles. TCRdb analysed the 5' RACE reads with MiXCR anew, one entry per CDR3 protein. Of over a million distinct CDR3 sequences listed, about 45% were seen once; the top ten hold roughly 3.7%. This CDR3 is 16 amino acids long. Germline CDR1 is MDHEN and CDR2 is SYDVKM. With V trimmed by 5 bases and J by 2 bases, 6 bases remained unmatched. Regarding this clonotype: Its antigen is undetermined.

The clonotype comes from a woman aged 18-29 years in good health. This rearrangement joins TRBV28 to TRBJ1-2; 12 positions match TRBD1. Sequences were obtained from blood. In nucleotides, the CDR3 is TGTGCCAGCAGTCCCGGAGGGACAGGGGGCAACTATGGCTACACCTTC. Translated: CASSPGGTGGNYGYTF.